These T cell receptor beta chains were read from a single sample in a study of molecular identifiers for immune sequencing clone quantification. Each CDR3 protein gets one entry after TCRdb re-called the PCR reads with MiXCR. The repertoire has some 580,000 distinct CDR3 sequences, around 25% of them found once; the top ten carry 0.78%. The specimen sequenced was naive CD8+ T cells from blood, with Jurkat cell RNA spiked in. The receptors here all came from a human donor in good health. Some libraries in this study had Jurkat cell RNA spiked in. Both conserved end residues are part of each CDR3. Clone size appears in some rows only: once, few, many, or a class for an expanded clone.

>13|many|TRBV3-1
CASSLSPYNEQFF
>13|NA|TRBV20-1
CSAKTSGSYEQYF
>14|NA|TRBV5-3
CASSSSGSGYEQYF
>14|NA|TRBV9
CASSRTGSANTIYF
>15|NA|TRBV12-3/TRBV12-4
CASSFFPGGTGELFF
>15|few|TRBV9
CASSVVPSSYYEQYF
>14|few|TRBV27
CASKTLGTGGEQYF
>16|NA|TRBV7-9
CASSLPIGVTGSGYTF
>14|many|TRBV2
CASSDGQGNYEQYF
>14|many|TRBV9
CASSVEGGSYEQYF
>14|NA|TRBV28
CASALGQEIDTQYF
>14|NA|TRBV14
CASSQVLYPYEQYF
>15|NA|TRBV29-1
CSVEDGDMGSGEQFF
>12|many|TRBV6-2/TRBV6-3
CASSKYGNIQYF
>15|NA|TRBV15
CATSDGGRSGTEAFF
>14|many|TRBV7-9
CASSAHGPQETQYF
>14|many|TRBV9
CASSEGTGYYEQYF
>17|NA|TRBV20-1
CSAVPPPDSGRYNEQFF
>16|many|TRBV2
CASSDGGLESTDTQYF
>17|NA|TRBV7-2
CASSRPRQGSMLNEQSF
>13|NA|TRBV12-3/TRBV12-4
CASSFGDSYGYTF
>13|few|TRBV29-1
CSVGTGQPNEQFF
>15|few|TRBV7-6
CASSLMGQGYNEQFF
>13|many|TRBV29-1
CSVEVAGGYEQYF
>14|NA|TRBV10-3
CTISEKQVTYEQYF
>17|many|TRBV7-3
CASSPNSRTRDQGQQYF
>15|NA|TRBV7-6
CASSRGLAVPYEQYF
>14|few|TRBV4-2
CASSENPSDNEQFF
>15|few|TRBV2
CASSLMEGTHGELFF
>11|NA|TRBV30
CARSVSYEQYF
>18|many|TRBV6-5
CASSLRLAGEVGTDTQYF